The entry that follows covers one T cell receptor beta chain sequence. This entry is derived from a study of T cells in Graves' hyperthyroidism and ophthalmopathy. Isolation of PBMCs was performed on 8.5 to 10 ml fresh peripheral blood. Amplification of TCR beta CDR3 regions used RNA as the template. HTBI primers drove first-round RT-PCR of the TCR CDR3. Each CDR3 protein gets one entry after TCRdb re-called the multiplex PCR reads with MiXCR. The sample records about 640,000 distinct CDR3 sequences, less than 25% being singletons. This receptor was identified in a man aged 30-40 years with Graves' ophthalmopathy. The sample consisted of blood.

CDR3 DNA: TGTGCCAGCAGTTTACCTAACCGGACTAGCGGGAGGGGATACAATGAGCAGTTCTTC. Protein product: CASSLPNRTSGRGYNEQFF. The rearrangement uses TRBV27 and TRBJ2-1, with 15 bases identical to TRBD2. Germline trimming cut 2 bases from V and 4 bases from J; bases unmatched to any gene: 9. Germline V gives CDR1 MNHEY, CDR2 SMNVEV (reference sequence). The CDR3 runs 19 residues.